This T cell receptor beta chain was found in a study of T cells in Graves' hyperthyroidism and ophthalmopathy. About the study: Peripheral blood collection took place at initial diagnosis, before any treatment. Study conclusions and caveats: Blood also held most thyroid clonotypes expanded beyond 0.001.

At least ten counts were recorded for this clonotype. The antigen is undetermined. Orbital computed tomography, thyroid ultrasound, serum thyroxine and TRAb, and clinical symptoms together informed the diagnoses. TCR beta CDR3 regions were amplified from RNA. First-round RT-PCR targeting the TCR CDR3 was performed with the HTBI primer set. One entry per CDR3 protein results from TCRdb running MiXCR on the multiplex PCR reads. The data show more than 550,000 distinct CDR3 sequences, roughly a sixth seen once. This CDR3 has 13 residues. Between the trimmed V and J ends, which lost 3 bases and 8 bases, there was a span of 13 bases.

Material: blood. V and J are TRBV12-3 or TRBV12-4 and TRBJ1-2, with D uncertain. The source of this sequence is a woman in her forties or fifties with Graves' hyperthyroidism that later progressed to Graves' ophthalmopathy. CDR3 sequence reads: CASSLVVGGGYTF. The DNA for the CDR3 is TGTGCCAGCAGTTTGGTGGTTGGAGGGGGCTACACCTTC.